The TCR beta chain described here comes from a study of T cells after yellow fever vaccination. Production of TCR cDNA was by 5'RACE template switching, which also added a universal primer site and UMIs. Using its own MiXCR run on the 5' RACE reads, TCRdb lists one record per CDR3 protein. The repertoire consists of about 330,000 distinct CDR3 sequences, with 7% to 10% occurring once and the leading ten covering roughly a sixth. Germline assignment: CDR1 DFQATT and CDR2 SNEGSKA (reference sequence). The ends were cut back, 3 bases at V and 4 bases at J, with 15 bases in the middle. This CDR3 is 14 amino acids long.

The sequence was obtained from a man between 18 and 35 years old who received the YFV17D yellow fever vaccine. Sequenced here: PBMCs, sampled roughly 45 days after the first yellow fever vaccination. The V and J genes are TRBV20-1 and TRBJ1-2; maybe TRBD1 (6 bases). CDR3: CSASLLQGTYGYTF. CDR3 in DNA: TGCAGTGCTAGTCTCCTACAGGGAACCTATGGCTACACCTTC.